Each of the 30 T cell receptor beta chains below was sequenced from the same sample in a study of blood T cell repertoires in COVID-19. Produced via immunoSEQ multiplex PCR; TCRdb's table is partial and in-frame only. The sample has about 76,000 clones, around 86% seen once. Material: peripheral blood. The source is a human donor in a cohort sampled during active COVID-19.

V and J are TRBV27 and TRBJ2-3; a possible D gene is TRBD1 (6 bases). CDR3 size: 15 residues. V shed 4 bases and J shed 5 bases, with 16 bases lying between them. Germline assignment: CDR1 MNHEY and CDR2 SMNVEV (reference sequence). CDR3 amino acids: CASSYGQFGGDTQYF. DNA of the CDR3: TGTGCCAGCAGTTATGGACAGTTTGGGGGAGATACGCAGTATTTT.

This clone was counted a few times. This chain joins TRBV18 and TRBJ1-6, with 8 bases that match TRBD1. Germline lookup yields CDR1 KGHSH and CDR2 LQKENI. The trim removed 6 bases at V and 7 bases at J, leaving 8 bases unmatched. The CDR3 totals 15 residues. For the CDR3, the DNA is TGTGCCAGCTCGCAATCTGACAGGGGAAATTCACCCCTCCACTTT. This encodes CASSQSDRGNSPLHF.

Details on this clone: Additional DNA sequences in this sample encode the identical CDR3. This rearrangement joins TRBV29-1 to TRBJ2-7, with 7 bases lining up with TRBD1. The CDR3 runs 13 residues. The trim removed 4 bases at V and 3 bases at J, leaving 6 bases unmatched. In germline, CDR1 is SQVTM, CDR2 ANQGSEA. The CDR3 DNA reads as TGCAGCGTTGGCAGGGGACAGAACTACGAGCAGTACTTC. As protein: CSVGRGQNYEQYF.

The chain carries TRBV11-2 and TRBJ2-1, with unresolved D. Germline assignment: CDR1 SGHAT and CDR2 FQNNGV. The CDR3 sequence is 13 residues long. V was pared by 5 bases and J by 8 bases, with 13 bases between. This CDR3 reads CASSPTARYEQFF. CDR3 nucleotides: TGTGCCAGCAGCCCTACTGCCCGCTATGAGCAGTTCTTC. Based on the CDR3 plus reference TRBV11-2 and TRBJ2-1, the full variable domain is EAGVAQSPRYKIIEKRQSVAFWCNPISGHATLYWYQQILGQGPKLLIQFQNNGVVDDSQLPKDRFSAERLKGVDSTLKIQPAKLEDSAVYLCASSPTARYEQFFGPGTRLTVL.

This clone was detected only a few times. The chain couples TRBV2 to TRBJ1-2; D call uncertain. CDR1 is SNHLY and CDR2 is FYNNEI in the germline V gene. The CDR3 loop spans 12 amino acids. V dropped 6 bases and J dropped 5 bases, with 10 bases sitting between them. The CDR3 here is CASSRSIYGYTF. In nucleotides, the CDR3 is TGTGCCAGCAGCAGAAGTATTTATGGCTACACCTTC.

The V call is TRBV5-1, the J call TRBJ2-1; D may be TRBD2 (7 bases). Germline-derived CDR1 and CDR2 are SGHRS and YFSETQ. The CDR3 is 16 residues long. The V end lost 1 base, the J end lost 4 bases, and 15 bases lay between the germline ends. This chain's CDR3 is CASSLNLGGPYNEQFF. As DNA, the CDR3 is TGCGCCAGCAGCTTGAACCTCGGGGGGCCGTACAATGAGCAGTTCTTC.

The J gene is TRBJ1-2, the V gene TRBV29-1, with D uncertain. The CDR3 sequence is 11 residues long. With 3 bases removed from V and 4 bases from J, the gap between germline ends came to 6 bases. The germline V gene encodes CDR1 SQVTM and CDR2 ANQGSEA. The CDR3 DNA follows: TGCAGCGTTGAGGTCAGCTATGGCTACACCTTC. Encoded protein: CSVEVSYGYTF.

This chain links TRBV5-1 with TRBJ2-7; the D gene is possibly TRBD1 (5 bases). The V end was cut by 0 bases, the J end by 2 bases, with 9 bases between. CDR1 SGHRS and CDR2 YFSETQ come from the germline V gene. CDR3 size: 14 residues. CDR3 sequence: CASSLVPGTYEQYF. The DNA for the CDR3 is TGCGCCAGCAGCTTGGTTCCAGGGACCTACGAGCAGTACTTC. The complete variable domain, with remaining parts taken from reference TRBV5-1 and TRBJ2-7, reads KAGVTQTPRYLIKTRGQQVTLSCSPISGHRSVSWYQQTPGQGLQFLFEYFSETQRNKGNFPGRFSGRQFSNSRSEMNVSTLELGDSALYLCASSLVPGTYEQYFGPGTRLTVT.

The chain combines TRBV19 with TRBJ2-1; the match to TRBD1 covers 11 bases. The CDR3 totals 16 residues. J gave up 7 bases and V 1 base, and 6 bases lay outside the gene matches. The germline V gene encodes CDR1 LNHDA and CDR2 SQIVND (reference sequence). The DNA of the CDR3 is TGTGCCAGTAGTATAGGGACAGGGGGCGAACCAAATGAGCAGTTCTTC. Protein: CASSIGTGGEPNEQFF.

This clone was seen a handful of times. DNA for the CDR3: TGTGCCAGCAGGACAGGGTTGAATGAAGCTTTCTTT. It translates to CASRTGLNEAFF. V usage is TRBV12-3 or TRBV12-4 and J usage is TRBJ1-1, with 7 nucleotides matching TRBD1. This CDR3 contains 12 residues. The V segment lost 6 bases and the J segment 7 bases; nucleotides outside the gene matches: 5.

The CDR3 region is CASSPNYEQYF. CDR3 sequence (DNA): TGTGCCAGCTCACCTAACTACGAGCAGTACTTC. The chain combines TRBV18 with TRBJ2-7, with D hard to call. This CDR3 is built from 11 residues. V lost 3 bases, J lost 3 bases, and 3 bases lay in between. Looked up from germline, CDR1 is KGHSH and CDR2 is LQKENI.

The rearrangement uses TRBV4-1 and TRBJ2-5, with 11 bases fitting TRBD1. There are 14 residues in the CDR3. Losses at the gene ends were 4 bases for V and 4 bases for J; bases not matched to a gene: 2. Germline V CDR1 and CDR2: MGHRA, YSYEKL. The CDR3 reads CASSRDRGGETQYF. CDR3 in DNA: TGCGCCAGCAGCCGGGACAGGGGGGGAGAGACCCAGTACTTC.

The V and J genes are TRBV4-2 and TRBJ2-3, with a possible D match to TRBD1 (6 bases). The CDR3 covers 16 residues. Per the germline V gene, CDR1 is LGHNA and CDR2 is YNFKEQ. Trimming took 0 bases from V and 6 from J, leaving 16 bases between them. The CDR3 loop is CASSQDRGRGLDTQYF. The CDR3 coding sequence is TGTGCCAGCAGCCAAGATAGGGGCAGGGGTTTGGATACGCAGTATTTT.

The chain joins TRBV5-1 to TRBJ2-1, with 8 nucleotides matching TRBD2. CDR3 length equals 16 residues. Germline CDR1 is SGHRS and CDR2 is YFSETQ. After removal of 3 bases from V and 4 bases from J, the junction contained 9 bases not matched to a gene. The CDR3 spells CASSWGLSGGYNEQFF. The CDR3, as DNA: TGCGCCAGCAGCTGGGGACTAAGCGGGGGATACAATGAGCAGTTCTTC. The full variable domain, completed using reference TRBV5-1 and TRBJ2-1, is KAGVTQTPRYLIKTRGQQVTLSCSPISGHRSVSWYQQTPGQGLQFLFEYFSETQRNKGNFPGRFSGRQFSNSRSEMNVSTLELGDSALYLCASSWGLSGGYNEQFFGPGTRLTVL.

The V call is TRBV15, the J call TRBJ2-3, with D tentatively TRBD1 (5 bases). The V end lost 4 bases, the J end lost 4 bases, and 12 bases lay between the germline ends. This CDR3 is 14 amino acids long. The germline gives CDR1 LNHNV, CDR2 YYDKDF (reference sequence). Written as DNA, the CDR3 is TGTGCCACCAGCACAGGGAAATGGGCAGATACGCAGTATTTT. Translated, it gives CATSTGKWADTQYF.

This clone was observed once. V is TRBV27 and J is TRBJ2-7, with 8 bases lining up with TRBD2. The germline CDR1 and CDR2 sequences are MNHEY and SMNVEV (reference sequence). There are 14 residues in the CDR3. J gave up 3 bases and V 3 bases, and 4 bases lay outside the gene matches. CDR3 sequence (DNA): TGTGCCAGCAGTTTCGCGGGGGGCGGCTACGAGCAGTACTTC. It codes for CASSFAGGGYEQYF.

V and J are TRBV5-5 and TRBJ2-7; 8 bases agree with TRBD1. The CDR3 has 14 residues. Losses at the gene ends were 2 bases for V and 2 bases for J; bases not matched to a gene: 3. CDR1 is SGHKS, CDR2 YYEKEE, per germline (reference sequence). The CDR3 loop reads CASSLGTGAYEQYF. CDR3 coding DNA: TGTGCCAGCAGCTTAGGGACAGGAGCCTACGAGCAGTACTTC.

This rearrangement joins TRBV13 to TRBJ2-5; D is possibly TRBD1 (5 bases). CDR1 and CDR2 (germline): PRHDT, FYEKMQ (reference sequence). Trimming removed 5 bases at V and 5 bases at J, with 15 bases between. This CDR3 has 14 amino acids. CDR3 residues: CASSPQGVGETQYF. The CDR3 DNA follows: TGTGCCAGCAGCCCCCAGGGCGTCGGGGAGACCCAGTACTTC.

This clone was counted a few times. The chain combines TRBV18 with TRBJ2-7, with 8 bases aligning to TRBD1. The ends lost 3 bases at V and 6 bases at J; junction bases unmatched: 10. The CDR3 totals 15 residues. Germline assignment: CDR1 KGHSH and CDR2 LQKENI. The CDR3 sequence: CASSPSTGDLGEQYF. CDR3 nucleotide sequence: TGTGCCAGCTCACCGTCGACAGGGGACCTTGGCGAGCAGTACTTC.

The gene calls are TRBV2 and TRBJ1-2; 10 nucleotides match TRBD1. Germline V CDR1 and CDR2: SNHLY, FYNNEI. With V trimmed by 4 bases and J by 2 bases, 4 bases remained unmatched. CDR3 length: 15 amino acids. For the CDR3, the DNA is TGTGCCAGCAGTGCCCAGGGACAGGGGAACTATGGCTACACCTTC. It specifies CASSAQGQGNYGYTF.

This clone has more than one count but fewer than ten. This chain joins TRBV5-4 and TRBJ1-2, with D tentatively TRBD1 (6 bases). The V gene lost 4 bases and the J gene lost 3 bases, with 16 bases spanning the gap. CDR3 length: 15 amino acids. Per the germline V gene, CDR1 is SGHNT and CDR2 is YYREEE (reference sequence). The CDR3 coding sequence is TGTGCCAGCAGCGCCGGTGGGGGCGGCTACTATGGCTACACCTTC. Its protein is CASSAGGGGYYGYTF.

In DNA form, the CDR3 reads TGTGCCAGCAGCGACGAGAGGGATTCACCCCTCCACTTT. Translated, it gives CASSDERDSPLHF. The J gene is TRBJ1-6, the V gene TRBV2; D gene unclear. Germline-derived CDR1 and CDR2 are SNHLY and FYNNEI. The CDR3 contains 13 residues. Trimming shortened V by 6 bases and J by 8 bases, and 11 bases separated the two germline ends.

This clone appeared once. The chain recombines TRBV7-9 with TRBJ1-5; D unresolved. The germline V gene encodes CDR1 SEHNR and CDR2 FQNEAQ (reference sequence). Trimming shortened V by 7 bases and J by 0 bases, and 16 bases separated the two germline ends. The CDR3 length is 16 residues. The CDR3 region is CASTSWGANSNQPQHF. The DNA of the CDR3 is TGTGCCAGCACCTCCTGGGGAGCGAATAGCAATCAGCCCCAGCATTTT.

The V call is TRBV7-2, the J call TRBJ2-1, with D possibly being TRBD1 (6 bases). The V end was cut by 6 bases, the J end by 3 bases, with 15 bases between. The germline gives CDR1 SGHTA, CDR2 FQGNSA. The CDR3 runs to 15 residues. CDR3 loop: CASRQQGSFYNEQFF. In DNA, the CDR3 is TGTGCCAGCAGACAACAGGGCTCGTTCTACAATGAGCAGTTCTTC.

The chain combines TRBV3-1 (or the pseudogene TRBV3-2) with TRBJ1-1, with no clear D. Germline CDR1 is LGHDT and CDR2 is YNNKEL (reference sequence). The ends were cut back, 6 bases at V and 5 bases at J, with 19 bases in the middle. CDR3 size: 15 residues. For the CDR3, the DNA is TGTGCCAGCAGATCCGCTGGGAGGATTGGGACTGAAGCTTTCTTT. Translation: CASRSAGRIGTEAFF.

This chain connects TRBV5-4 to TRBJ1-1, with 9 bases lining up with TRBD1. J lost 4 bases, V lost 4 bases, and 5 bases had no gene match. Germline V lookup: CDR1 SGHNT, CDR2 YYREEE (reference sequence). The CDR3 totals 14 residues. The CDR3 loop reads CASSPGTGITEAFF. The CDR3 DNA follows: TGTGCCAGCAGCCCCGGGACAGGGATCACTGAAGCTTTCTTT.

This chain links TRBV11-2 with TRBJ2-7, with D unresolved. V lost 4 bases and J lost 0, with 13 bases in between. This CDR3 comprises 15 residues. Germline lookup yields CDR1 SGHAT and CDR2 FQNNGV. The chain's CDR3 is CASSSSWAGSYEQYF. In DNA, the CDR3 is TGTGCCAGCAGCTCTTCCTGGGCAGGCTCCTACGAGCAGTACTTC.

This chain joins TRBV3-1 (or the pseudogene TRBV3-2) and TRBJ2-1; TRBD2 matches 11 bases. Germline values: CDR1 LGHDT, CDR2 YNNKEL (reference sequence). This CDR3 contains 18 residues. V was pared by 4 bases and J by 4 bases, with 12 bases of the junction left unmatched. The CDR3 loop is CASSRDYGTSGLYNEQFF. The CDR3 DNA reads as TGTGCCAGCAGCCGCGATTACGGGACTAGCGGACTGTACAATGAGCAGTTCTTC.

The chain links TRBV7-2 to TRBJ2-7; TRBD2 aligns across 11 bases. V trimming: 5 bases; J trimming: 2 bases; junction bases outside the gene matches: 5. Germline CDR1 and CDR2: SGHTA and FQGNSA. CDR3 length equals 15 residues. Here the CDR3 reads CASSPTSGGTYEQYF. The CDR3, as DNA: TGTGCCAGCAGCCCCACTAGCGGGGGCACCTACGAGCAGTACTTC. Full variable domain (missing parts from reference TRBV7-2 and TRBJ2-7): GAGVSQSPSNKVTEKGKDVELRCDPISGHTALYWYRQSLGQGLEFLIYFQGNSAPDKSGLPSDRFSAERTGGSVSTLTIQRTQQEDSAVYLCASSPTSGGTYEQYFGPGTRLTVT.

This clone showed up just a few times. This chain links TRBV4-1 with TRBJ1-1; D not resolved. The CDR3 spans 15 residues. The ends were cut back, 2 bases at V and 5 bases at J, with 15 bases in the middle. Germline-derived CDR1 and CDR2 are MGHRA and YSYEKL. Here the CDR3 DNA reads TGCGCCAGCAGCCAACTTCGAGGGATGGGGACTGAAGCTTTCTTT. Residues: CASSQLRGMGTEAFF.